Described below is a single TCR beta chain sequence and its context. What it binds is unknown. Germline lookup yields CDR1 SGDLS and CDR2 YYNGEE. The CDR3 is 14 residues long. V gave up 4 bases and J gave up 4 bases; unmatched junction bases: 3. Clones were read by immunoSEQ multiplex PCR, and TCRdb kept only the in-frame ones, dropping some. The data show 47,000 or so clones, more than 85% seen once. This sample is part of a study of OX40 agonist ivuxolimab in advanced cancers. Points from the study as a whole: There was clonal expansion of CD4+ and CD8+ blood T cells by week 6 at 0.1 to 3.0 mg/kg. Patients who responded partially at 0.1-3.0 mg/kg showed clonal expansion ranking among the lowest.

The investigators sampled blood at baseline, at cycle 4 day 1, and at cycle 7 day 1. The sample here was CD4+ or CD8+ T cells sorted from blood, taken in a trial of the OX40 agonist ivuxolimab. This receptor was obtained from an adult with an advanced solid tumor such as melanoma, head and neck, liver or kidney cancer. The chain recombines TRBV9 with TRBJ2-7; 12 positions match TRBD2. The DNA for the CDR3 is TGTGCCAGCAGCCCGACTAGCGGGGGATACGAGCAGTACTTC. Its translation: CASSPTSGGYEQYF.